The T cell receptor beta chain under discussion was sequenced for a study of PD-L1 blockade in urothelial cancer. For the study at large: Men with urothelial cancer arising in the bladder made up twenty-five of 29 patients. Enrolled patients had been treated previously with 0 to 3 chemotherapy regimens. Among blood samples, the median T cell count was some 140,000.

Sequenced by immunoSEQ multiplex PCR; TCRdb stores in-frame clones only, minus some. The sample includes under 85,000 clones, around 93% of them seen just once. Noted time point: peripheral blood 6 weeks after treatment start. Sample contribution per patient ranged from 1 to 8, covering pretreatment and on-treatment. This CDR3 spans 14 amino acids. Germline lookup yields CDR1 MNHEY and CDR2 SMNVEV (reference sequence). Trimming cost V 6 bases and J 2 bases; bases outside gene matches: 4. The chain employs TRBV27 and TRBJ2-1; TRBD1 matches 7 bases. The sequence was collected from a woman of 80 years or more with urothelial cancer. Here the sequenced sample was PBMCs, taken around atezolizumab (anti-PD-L1) treatment. The CDR3 region is CASSTGAPYNEQFF. In DNA form, the CDR3 reads TGTGCCAGCAGCACAGGGGCCCCCTACAATGAGCAGTTCTTC.